This TCR beta chain stems from a study of response to subunit inactivated influenza vaccine. This clonotype showed up just a few times. TCRdb independently ran MiXCR on the RT-PCR reads; one entry per CDR3 protein. The profile covers 860,000 or so distinct CDR3 sequences, with roughly 20% appearing a single time and roughly 10% taken by the ten largest. Germline V gives CDR1 SGHRS, CDR2 YFSETQ. This CDR3 region has 13 residues. V was shortened by 3 bases and J by 9 bases, with 15 bases between the two germline ends. The material was PBMCs from blood, obtained more than 4 days after vaccination. The chain couples TRBV5-1 to TRBJ2-5, with a weak D call TRBD2 (5 bases). The sequence came from a man aged 45 to 65 who received an inactivated influenza vaccine. CDR3 in amino acids: CASSSGERTSQYF. The DNA for the CDR3 is TGCGCCAGCAGCTCCGGCGAGAGGACTTCCCAGTACTTC.